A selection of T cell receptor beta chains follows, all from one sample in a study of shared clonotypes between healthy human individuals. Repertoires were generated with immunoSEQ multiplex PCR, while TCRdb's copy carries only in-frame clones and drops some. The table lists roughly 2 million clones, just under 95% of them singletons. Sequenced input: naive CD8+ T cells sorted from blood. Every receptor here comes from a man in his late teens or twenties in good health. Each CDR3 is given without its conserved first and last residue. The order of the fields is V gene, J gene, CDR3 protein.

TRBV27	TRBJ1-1	ASSPWASGTEAF
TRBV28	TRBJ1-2	ASSSQGALYGYT
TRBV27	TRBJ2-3	ASNPQGHAGTDTQY
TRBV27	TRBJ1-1	ASSFSGTGVTEAF
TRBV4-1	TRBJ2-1	ASSQEGEGLYYNEQF
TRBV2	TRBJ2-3	ADRTDTQY
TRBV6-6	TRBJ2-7	ASTYTGVAEQY
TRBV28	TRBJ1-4	ASSSVDRNYEKLF
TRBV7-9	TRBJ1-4	ASSTGTGDEKLF
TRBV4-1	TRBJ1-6	ASSQAPDSPLH
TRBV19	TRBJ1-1	ASSTGSYTEAF
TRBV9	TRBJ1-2	ASSVGGADYGYT
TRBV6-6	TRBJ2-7	KSPRWTYEQY
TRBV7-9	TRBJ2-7	ASSETGGEQY
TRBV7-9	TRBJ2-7	ASSSDGGREPYEQY
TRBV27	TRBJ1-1	ASSGPGTTPQYTEAF
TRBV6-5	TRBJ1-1	ASSAGGLLNTEAF
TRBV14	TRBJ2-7	ASSYGRTYEQY
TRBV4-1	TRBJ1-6	ASSHPGTGGIPALH
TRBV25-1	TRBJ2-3	ASSEEAGGPPDTQY
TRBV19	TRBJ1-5	ASSPDWGIQPQH
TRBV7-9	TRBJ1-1	ASSPQGPKNAEAF
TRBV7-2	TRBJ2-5	ASSLGYQETQY
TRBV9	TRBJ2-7	ASSVGSGSGSYEQY
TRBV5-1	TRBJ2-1	ASSLGDTLDEQF
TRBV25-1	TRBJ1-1	ATKDRGADTEAF
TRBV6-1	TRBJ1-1	ASSIRATEAF
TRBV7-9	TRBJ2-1	ASSSMIGTYNEQF
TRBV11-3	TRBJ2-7	ASSPGRGSYEQY
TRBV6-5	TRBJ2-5	ASSYGSQETQY
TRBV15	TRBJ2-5	ATSRGTDQETQY
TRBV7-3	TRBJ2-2	ASSLGPGELF
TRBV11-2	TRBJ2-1	ASSLGAAQNNEQF